The 29 T cell receptor beta chains presented below share a single source sample, sequenced in a study of brain T cells in children with intractable seizures. Time point reported: blood from clinic visit 5 months post-surgery; TSC patient then seizure free. Sequencing was performed with immunoSEQ multiplex PCR; in TCRdb, only in-frame clones are kept and a portion is missing. This sample has 340,000 or so clones; 93% occur once, and the top ten carry 4.5% to 7%. This specimen consisted of peripheral blood, obtained roughly 5 months after surgery. These TCRs come from a boy in the first two years of life with tuberous sclerosis and intractable seizures.

V gene TRBV6-5 combines with J gene TRBJ1-6; a weak D match, TRBD1 (6 bases). This CDR3 contains 14 residues. CDR1 and CDR2 (germline): MNHEY, SVGAGI. The ends were cut back, 10 bases at V and 8 bases at J, with 18 bases in the middle. The CDR3 DNA sequence: TGTGCCACCGGCGAGGAGGGGGAATATTCACCCCTCCACTTT. Translating it yields CATGEEGEYSPLHF.

This clone has a single count. The chain carries TRBV11-3 and TRBJ1-1, with TRBD1 matching 7 bases. The germline CDR1 and CDR2 sequences are SGHNT and YENEEA. The CDR3 spans 14 residues. With V trimmed by 3 bases and J by 4 bases, 5 bases remained unmatched. This CDR3 reads CASSLLTGVTEAFF. In DNA, the CDR3 is TGTGCCAGCAGCTTGCTCACAGGGGTCACTGAAGCTTTCTTT.

J is TRBJ1-1 and V is TRBV28; possible D gene TRBD1, 5 bases. V gave up 7 bases and J gave up 3 bases, with 9 bases separating them. Germline CDR1 MDHEN, CDR2 SYDVKM. This CDR3 has 12 residues. CDR3 nucleotide sequence: TGTGCCAGCACCCTGGGGGACACTGAAGCTTTCTTT. It translates to CASTLGDTEAFF.

This sequence joins TRBV4-1 and TRBJ1-1; possible D gene TRBD1, 6 bases. The CDR3 contains 18 residues. With 0 bases removed from V and 2 bases from J, the gap between germline ends came to 19 bases. Germline V gene data show CDR1 as MGHRA and CDR2 as YSYEKL. In nucleotides, the CDR3 is TGCGCCAGCAGCCAAGATATCCCCCGAATCAGGGGTAACACTGAAGCTTTCTTT. The encoded protein is CASSQDIPRIRGNTEAFF.

V gene TRBV6-5 combines with J gene TRBJ1-4; unclear D gene. V was clipped by 8 bases and J by 8 bases, with 18 bases between them. The CDR3 has 14 amino acids. Per the germline V gene, CDR1 is MNHEY and CDR2 is SVGAGI. DNA of the CDR3: TGTGCCAGCCTAAGAGGAAGGGCCGGGGAAAAACTGTTTTTT. Amino acid sequence: CASLRGRAGEKLFF.

The rearrangement joins TRBV24-1 to TRBJ2-1; TRBD2 aligns across 7 bases. Trimming cost V 3 bases and J 6 bases; bases outside gene matches: 4. Germline CDR1 KGHDR, CDR2 SFDVKD. CDR3 length equals 14 residues. This CDR3 is CATSDPRLANEQFF. The CDR3, as DNA: TGTGCCACCAGTGATCCCCGACTAGCCAATGAGCAGTTCTTC.

The chain employs TRBV30 and TRBJ2-2, with D possibly matching TRBD1 (7 bases). V was cut by 7 bases and J by 4 bases, with 13 bases left in between. This CDR3 contains 13 residues. Germline V gene sequence: CDR1 GTSNPN, CDR2 SVGIG (reference sequence). The DNA for the CDR3 is TGTGCCTTAGGGACAGCGGGCACCGGGGAGCTGTTTTTT. It is translated as CALGTAGTGELFF.

The chain couples TRBV7-9 to TRBJ2-1, with 14 bases that match TRBD2. Germline V gives CDR1 SEHNR, CDR2 FQNEAQ (reference sequence). V shed 5 bases and J 9 bases; nucleotides not matched to a gene: 3. This CDR3 has 14 amino acids. The CDR3 nucleotides are TGTGCCAGCAGCGGACTAGCGGGAGGTGGTGAGCAGTTCTTC. This gives the protein CASSGLAGGGEQFF. The full variable domain, in which reference TRBV7-9 and TRBJ2-1 provide the parts outside the CDR3, is DTGVSQNPRHKITKRGQNVTFRCDPISEHNRLYWYRQTLGQGPEFLTYFQNEAQLEKSRLLSDRFSAERPKGSFSTLEIQRTEQGDSAMYLCASSGLAGGGEQFFGPGTRLTVL.

V gene TRBV7-8 combines with J gene TRBJ1-6; D might be TRBD1 (5 bases). The CDR3 totals 13 residues. Trimming removed 5 bases at V and 9 bases at J, with 11 bases between. CDR1 is SGHVS, CDR2 FQNEAQ, per germline. The CDR3 nucleotides read TGTGCCAGCAGCGTACAGCAGGGTTCACCCCTCCACTTT. This encodes CASSVQQGSPLHF.

The gene calls are TRBV6-5 and TRBJ1-1; D ambiguous. From germline, CDR1 is MNHEY and CDR2 SVGAGI. The CDR3 covers 14 residues. V lost 2 bases, J lost 3 bases, and 10 bases lay in between. CDR3 bases: TGTGCCAGCAGTTACGTCCGTTGGTACACTGAAGCTTTCTTT. Its protein product is CASSYVRWYTEAFF.

The chain recombines TRBV4-1 with TRBJ1-1; possible D gene TRBD1, 6 bases. The V end lost 2 bases, the J end lost 2 bases, and 9 bases lay between the germline ends. This CDR3 is 14 amino acids long. Germline CDR1 MGHRA, CDR2 YSYEKL. The CDR3 region has the DNA TGCGCCAGCAGCCAAAGGGACATAAACACTGAAGCTTTCTTT. It translates to CASSQRDINTEAFF.

This clone was observed a handful of times. The rearrangement uses TRBV3-1 (or the pseudogene TRBV3-2) and TRBJ1-5, with no clear D. The V end was cut by 0 bases, the J end by 5 bases, with 2 bases between. CDR3 length: 12 amino acids. The germline gives CDR1 LGHDT, CDR2 YNNKEL (reference sequence). The chain's CDR3 is CASSQDDQPQHF. DNA for the CDR3: TGTGCCAGCAGCCAAGACGATCAGCCCCAGCATTTT.

J is TRBJ1-4 and V is TRBV6-5; D remains unclear. Germline loops: CDR1 MNHEY, CDR2 SVGAGI. The germline V and J ends were trimmed by 2 bases and 8 bases, with 15 bases remaining between them. The CDR3 runs 15 residues. The CDR3 sequence: CASSYDFRVGEKLFF. DNA for the CDR3: TGTGCCAGCAGTTACGATTTTCGGGTTGGGGAAAAACTGTTTTTT.

This clone was counted a single time. V usage is TRBV27 and J usage is TRBJ1-4; D may be TRBD1 (5 bases). There are 16 residues in the CDR3. The V gene's germline CDR1 is MNHEY and CDR2 SMNVEV (reference sequence). The V end was cut by 7 bases, the J end by 0 bases, with 15 bases between. The CDR3 reads CASKAGYRATNEKLFF. The CDR3 DNA is TGTGCCAGCAAGGCAGGGTATCGGGCAACTAATGAAAAACTGTTTTTT.

This chain uses TRBV29-1 with TRBJ2-2; 10 nucleotides agree with TRBD1. V lost 4 bases to trimming and J lost 3 bases; unmatched junction nucleotides: 2. Germline CDR1 and CDR2: SQVTM and ANQGSEA. The CDR3 is made up of 14 amino acids. CDR3 region: CSVGGQGYTGELFF. The CDR3 DNA reads as TGCAGCGTTGGGGGACAGGGGTACACCGGGGAGCTGTTTTTT.

The chain recombines TRBV24-1 with TRBJ2-1, with D possibly being TRBD2 (6 bases). CDR3 length: 18 residues. The V gene's germline CDR1 is KGHDR and CDR2 SFDVKD. The germline V and J ends were trimmed by 3 bases and 5 bases, with 22 bases remaining between them. The CDR3 sequence is CATSDVSGTREDDNEQFF. The CDR3 DNA is TGTGCCACCAGTGATGTCAGTGGCACGAGGGAGGACGACAATGAGCAGTTCTTC.

This clone has a single count. The gene calls are TRBV6-5 and TRBJ1-3; perhaps TRBD1 as D (6 bases). CDR1 MNHEY and CDR2 SVGAGI come from the germline V gene. V gave up 2 bases and J gave up 4 bases, with 15 bases separating them. CDR3 length equals 16 residues. CDR3 nucleotides: TGTGCCAGCAGTTACGGATTACAGGGTTTCGGAAACACCATATATTTT. Encoded protein: CASSYGLQGFGNTIYF.

CDR3 nucleotides: TGTGCCAGCAGCAAAGGTCCAGAGACTGAAGCTTTCTTT. Its protein product is CASSKGPETEAFF. The rearrangement links TRBV21-1 to TRBJ1-1. TRBV21-1 is classified as a pseudogene. This CDR3 spans 13 amino acids.

V gene TRBV29-1 combines with J gene TRBJ2-1; 8 bases match TRBD1. The V gene end was trimmed by 3 bases and the J gene end by 6 bases; junction bases not matched to a gene: 7. This CDR3 is built from 14 residues. Germline CDR1 reads SQVTM; CDR2 reads ANQGSEA. This chain's CDR3 is CSVDRDRMANEQFF. DNA of the CDR3: TGCAGCGTTGATCGGGACAGGATGGCCAATGAGCAGTTCTTC.

The chain joins TRBV9 to TRBJ2-1; no definite D call. Between the trimmed V and J ends, which lost 4 bases and 4 bases, there was a span of 18 bases. CDR3 length: 16 amino acids. In germline, CDR1 is SGDLS, CDR2 YYNGEE. The chain's CDR3 is CASSPQTGSIYNEQFF. The CDR3 DNA sequence: TGTGCCAGCAGCCCTCAAACTGGTTCTATTTACAATGAGCAGTTCTTC.

The chain is built from TRBV5-1 and TRBJ2-5, with no clear D. V shed 4 bases and J shed 4 bases, with 11 bases lying between them. CDR1 and CDR2 (germline): SGHRS, YFSETQ. CDR3 length equals 13 residues. The CDR3 nucleotides are TGCGCCAGCAGCCCGAATTGGGGAGAGACCCAGTACTTC. Protein: CASSPNWGETQYF.

CDR3 region: CASSFDTNEKLFF. The CDR3 region has the DNA TGTGCCAGCAGCTTTGACACTAATGAAAAACTGTTTTTT. The genes are TRBV7-9 and TRBJ1-4; D unclear. Germline V gives CDR1 SEHNR, CDR2 FQNEAQ (reference sequence). Trimming took off 3 bases at V and 2 bases at J, with 4 bases between the two ends. The CDR3 runs to 13 residues.

The chain carries TRBV6-6 and TRBJ1-2, with D uncertain. The CDR3 extends over 12 amino acids. V was cut by 6 bases and J by 8 bases, with 13 bases left in between. From germline, CDR1 is MNHNY and CDR2 SVGAGI (reference sequence). For the CDR3, the DNA is TGTGCCAGCAGACCAGAGGGCTGGGGCTACACCTTC. Its protein is CASRPEGWGYTF.

The chain combines TRBV5-4 with TRBJ2-1, with D uncertain. Germline loops: CDR1 SGHNT, CDR2 YYREEE (reference sequence). Between the trimmed V and J ends, which lost 0 bases and 5 bases, there was a span of 0 bases. This CDR3 is 11 amino acids long. This CDR3 is CASSLDNEQFF. The CDR3 bases are TGTGCCAGCAGCTTGGACAATGAGCAGTTCTTC.

The chain is built from TRBV6-5 and TRBJ2-7, with D possibly being TRBD2 (5 bases). The CDR3 contains 14 residues. Trimming cost V 0 bases and J 6 bases, with 12 bases left between them. Germline CDR1 and CDR2: MNHEY and SVGAGI. CDR3 region: CASSYSRALGEQYF. CDR3 coding DNA: TGTGCCAGCAGTTACTCGCGGGCTCTAGGCGAGCAGTACTTC.

This clone was counted once. The chain is built from TRBV6-5 and TRBJ1-5; 9 bases match TRBD1. CDR1 and CDR2 from the germline V gene are MNHEY and SVGAGI. J was trimmed by 7 bases and V by 10 bases; bases with no gene match: 8. This CDR3 is 13 amino acids long. This chain's CDR3 is CATSGTGLQPQHF. CDR3 bases: TGTGCCACCTCCGGGACAGGGTTACAGCCCCAGCATTTT.

The chain joins TRBV24-1 to TRBJ1-1; 7 nucleotides line up with TRBD1. V lost 8 bases and J lost 7; bases outside the gene matches: 9. CDR1 is KGHDR, CDR2 SFDVKD, per germline. This CDR3 region has 13 residues. CDR3: CATTQTGAGEAFF. DNA for the CDR3: TGTGCCACCACCCAAACAGGGGCAGGTGAAGCTTTCTTT.

The CDR3 loop reads CASSSDGFGYTF. For the CDR3, the DNA is TGTGCCAGCAGTTCCGATGGTTTCGGCTACACCTTC. The chain is built from TRBV28 and TRBJ1-2; no clear D gene. There are 12 residues in the CDR3. V shed 4 bases and J shed 8 bases, with 11 bases lying between them. CDR1 is MDHEN and CDR2 is SYDVKM in the germline V gene.

The chain is built from TRBV5-1 and TRBJ2-5; tentatively, D is TRBD1 (5 bases). The length of the CDR3 is 14 residues. V was trimmed by 0 bases and J by 5 bases, leaving 11 bases between them. Germline V lookup: CDR1 SGHRS, CDR2 YFSETQ. In DNA form, the CDR3 reads TGCGCCAGCAGCTTGGAACAGGTCGGGGAGACCCAGTACTTC. This encodes CASSLEQVGETQYF. Full variable domain (outside the CDR3, taken from reference TRBV5-1 and TRBJ2-5): KAGVTQTPRYLIKTRGQQVTLSCSPISGHRSVSWYQQTPGQGLQFLFEYFSETQRNKGNFPGRFSGRQFSNSRSEMNVSTLELGDSALYLCASSLEQVGETQYFGPGTRLLVL.